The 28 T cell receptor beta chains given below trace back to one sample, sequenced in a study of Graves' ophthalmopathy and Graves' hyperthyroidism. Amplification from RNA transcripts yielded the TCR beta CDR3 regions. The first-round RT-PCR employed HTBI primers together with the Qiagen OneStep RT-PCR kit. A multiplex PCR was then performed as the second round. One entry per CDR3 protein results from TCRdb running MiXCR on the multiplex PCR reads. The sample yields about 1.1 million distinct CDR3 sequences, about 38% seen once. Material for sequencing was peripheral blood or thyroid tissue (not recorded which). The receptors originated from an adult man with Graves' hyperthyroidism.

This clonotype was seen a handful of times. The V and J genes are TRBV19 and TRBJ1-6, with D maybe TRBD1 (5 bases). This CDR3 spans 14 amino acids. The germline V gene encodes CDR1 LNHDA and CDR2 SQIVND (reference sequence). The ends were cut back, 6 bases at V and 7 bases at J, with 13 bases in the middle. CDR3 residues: CASRTGTVNSPLHF. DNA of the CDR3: TGTGCCAGTAGAACCGGGACGGTAAATTCACCCCTCCACTTT.

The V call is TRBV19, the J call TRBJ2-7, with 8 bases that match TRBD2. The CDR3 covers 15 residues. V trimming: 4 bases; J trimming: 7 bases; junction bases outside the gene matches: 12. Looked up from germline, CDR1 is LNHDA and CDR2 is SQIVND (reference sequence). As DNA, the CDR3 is TGTGCCAGTAGTAATAGACACGCAAGCGGGGGAGAGCAGTACTTC. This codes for CASSNRHASGGEQYF.

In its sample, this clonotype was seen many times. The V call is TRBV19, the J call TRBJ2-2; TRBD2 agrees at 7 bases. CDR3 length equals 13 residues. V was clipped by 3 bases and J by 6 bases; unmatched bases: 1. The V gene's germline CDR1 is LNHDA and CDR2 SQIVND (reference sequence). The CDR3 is CASSMGGSGELFF. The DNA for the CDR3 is TGTGCCAGTAGTATGGGAGGGTCCGGGGAGCTGTTTTTT.

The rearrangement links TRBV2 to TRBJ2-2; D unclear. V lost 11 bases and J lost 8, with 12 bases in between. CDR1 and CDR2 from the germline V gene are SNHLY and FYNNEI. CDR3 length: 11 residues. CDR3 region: CARTLIGELFF. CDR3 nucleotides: TGTGCCCGCACTTTGATAGGGGAGCTGTTTTTT.

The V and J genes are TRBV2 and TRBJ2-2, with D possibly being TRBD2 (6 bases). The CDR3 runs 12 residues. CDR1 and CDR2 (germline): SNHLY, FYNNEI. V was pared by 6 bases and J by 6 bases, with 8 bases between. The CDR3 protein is CASRRDAGELFF. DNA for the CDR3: TGTGCCAGCAGGCGGGACGCCGGGGAGCTGTTTTTT.

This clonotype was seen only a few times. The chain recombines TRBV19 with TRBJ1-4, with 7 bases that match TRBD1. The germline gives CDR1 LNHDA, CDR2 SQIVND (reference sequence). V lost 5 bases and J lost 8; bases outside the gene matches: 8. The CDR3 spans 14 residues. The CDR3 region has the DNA TGTGCCAGTAGTGAGGACAGGCGGCGGGAAAAACTGTTTTTT. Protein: CASSEDRRREKLFF.

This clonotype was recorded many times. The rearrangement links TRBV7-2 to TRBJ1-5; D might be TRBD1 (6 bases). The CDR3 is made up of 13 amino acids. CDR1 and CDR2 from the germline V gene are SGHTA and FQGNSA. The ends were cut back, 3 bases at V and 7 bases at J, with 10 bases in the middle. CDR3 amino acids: CASSLDRPQPQHF. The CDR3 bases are TGTGCCAGCAGCTTGGACAGACCACAGCCCCAGCATTTT. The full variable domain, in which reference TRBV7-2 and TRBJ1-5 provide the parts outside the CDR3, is GAGVSQSPSNKVTEKGKDVELRCDPISGHTALYWYRQSLGQGLEFLIYFQGNSAPDKSGLPSDRFSAERTGGSVSTLTIQRTQQEDSAVYLCASSLDRPQPQHFGDGTRLSIL.

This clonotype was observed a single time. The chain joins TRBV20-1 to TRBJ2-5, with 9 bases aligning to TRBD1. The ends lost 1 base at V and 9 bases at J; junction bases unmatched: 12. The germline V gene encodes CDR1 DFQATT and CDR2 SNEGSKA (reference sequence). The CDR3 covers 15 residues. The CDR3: CSARAYRGLDQPQYF. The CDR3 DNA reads TGCAGTGCTAGAGCATACAGGGGGCTAGATCAGCCCCAGTACTTC.

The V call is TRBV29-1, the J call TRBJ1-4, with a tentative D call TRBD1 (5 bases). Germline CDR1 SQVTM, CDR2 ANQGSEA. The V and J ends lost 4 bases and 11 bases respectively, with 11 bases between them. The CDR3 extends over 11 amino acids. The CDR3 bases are TGCAGCGTTGTATACAGGACTAAACTGTTTTTT. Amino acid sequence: CSVVYRTKLFF.

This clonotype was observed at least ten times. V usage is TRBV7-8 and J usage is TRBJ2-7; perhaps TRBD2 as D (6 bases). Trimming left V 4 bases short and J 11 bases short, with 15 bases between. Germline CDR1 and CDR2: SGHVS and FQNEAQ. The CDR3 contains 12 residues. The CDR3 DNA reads TGTGCCAGCAGCTCCTATTCGGGAGTTGAGTACTTC. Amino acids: CASSSYSGVEYF.

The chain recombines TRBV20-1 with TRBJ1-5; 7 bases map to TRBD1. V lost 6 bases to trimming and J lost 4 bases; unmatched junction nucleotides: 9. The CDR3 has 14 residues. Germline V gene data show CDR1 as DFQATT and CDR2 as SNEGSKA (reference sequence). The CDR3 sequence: CSAERDRPNQPQHF. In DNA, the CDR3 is TGCAGTGCAGAACGGGACAGACCAAATCAGCCCCAGCATTTT.

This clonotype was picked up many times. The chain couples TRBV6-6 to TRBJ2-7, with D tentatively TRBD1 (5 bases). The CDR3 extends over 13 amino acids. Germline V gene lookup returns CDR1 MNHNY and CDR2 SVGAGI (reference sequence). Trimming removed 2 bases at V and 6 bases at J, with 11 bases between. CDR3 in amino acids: CASSYQGSGEQYF. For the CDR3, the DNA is TGTGCCAGCAGTTACCAGGGTTCGGGCGAGCAGTACTTC.

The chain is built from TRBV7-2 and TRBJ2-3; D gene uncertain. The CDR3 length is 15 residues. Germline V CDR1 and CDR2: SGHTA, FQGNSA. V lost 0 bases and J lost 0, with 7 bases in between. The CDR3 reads CASSLALLSTDTQYF. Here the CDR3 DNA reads TGTGCCAGCAGCTTAGCACTCCTTAGCACAGATACGCAGTATTTT.

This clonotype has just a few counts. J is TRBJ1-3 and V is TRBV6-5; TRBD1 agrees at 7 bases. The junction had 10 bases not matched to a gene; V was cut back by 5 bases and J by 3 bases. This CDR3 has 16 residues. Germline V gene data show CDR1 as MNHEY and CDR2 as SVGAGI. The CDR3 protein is CASSENTGDLGNTIYF. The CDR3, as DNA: TGTGCCAGCAGTGAAAATACAGGGGACCTTGGAAACACCATATATTTT.

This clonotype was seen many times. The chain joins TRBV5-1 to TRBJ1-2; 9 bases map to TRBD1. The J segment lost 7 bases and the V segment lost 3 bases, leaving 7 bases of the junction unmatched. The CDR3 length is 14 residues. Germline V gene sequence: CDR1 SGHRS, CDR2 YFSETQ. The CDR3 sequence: CASSSGQGAGGYTF. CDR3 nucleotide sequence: TGCGCCAGCAGCTCGGGACAGGGAGCAGGTGGCTACACCTTC. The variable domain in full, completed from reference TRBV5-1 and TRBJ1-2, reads KAGVTQTPRYLIKTRGQQVTLSCSPISGHRSVSWYQQTPGQGLQFLFEYFSETQRNKGNFPGRFSGRQFSNSRSEMNVSTLELGDSALYLCASSSGQGAGGYTFGSGTRLTVV.

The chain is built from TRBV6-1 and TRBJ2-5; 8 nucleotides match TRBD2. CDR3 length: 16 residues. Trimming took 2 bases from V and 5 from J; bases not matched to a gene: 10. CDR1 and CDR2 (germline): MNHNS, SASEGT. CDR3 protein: CASSERRSRGVETQYF. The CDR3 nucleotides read TGTGCCAGCAGTGAACGCCGATCGCGGGGGGTGGAGACCCAGTACTTC.

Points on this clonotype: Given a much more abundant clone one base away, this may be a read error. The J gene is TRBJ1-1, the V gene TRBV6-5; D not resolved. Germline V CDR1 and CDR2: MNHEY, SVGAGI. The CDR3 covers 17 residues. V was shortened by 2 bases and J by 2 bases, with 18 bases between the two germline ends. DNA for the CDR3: TGTGCCAGCAGTTACCGTTGGGGAAGTATGAGAAACACTGAAGCTTTCTTT. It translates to CASSYRWGSMRNTEAFF.

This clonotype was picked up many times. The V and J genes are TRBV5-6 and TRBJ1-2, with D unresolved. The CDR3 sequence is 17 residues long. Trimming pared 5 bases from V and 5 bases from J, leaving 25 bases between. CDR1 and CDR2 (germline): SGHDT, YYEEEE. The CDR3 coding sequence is TGTGCCAGCAGTCTGTTAATCGGTCCTGGGTGGAAGTATGGCTACACCTTC. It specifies CASSLLIGPGWKYGYTF.

CDR3 sequence (DNA): TGTGCCTGGAGTCACTGGGGGGCTCAAGACTATGGCTACACCTTC. Its translation is CAWSHWGAQDYGYTF. This chain joins TRBV19 and TRBJ1-2, with D possibly matching TRBD1 (6 bases). This CDR3 has 15 residues. Germline CDR1 LNHDA, CDR2 SQIVND (reference sequence). V dropped 11 bases and J dropped 3 bases, with 22 bases sitting between them.

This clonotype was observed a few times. This CDR3 is CASSLTGFTNEKLFF. The CDR3 DNA is TGTGCCAGCAGTTTAACAGGGTTTACTAATGAAAAACTGTTTTTT. The V gene is TRBV12-3 or TRBV12-4, the J gene TRBJ1-4; possibly TRBD1 for D (6 bases). CDR3 length: 15 amino acids. V lost 2 bases, J lost 2 bases, and 9 bases lay in between.

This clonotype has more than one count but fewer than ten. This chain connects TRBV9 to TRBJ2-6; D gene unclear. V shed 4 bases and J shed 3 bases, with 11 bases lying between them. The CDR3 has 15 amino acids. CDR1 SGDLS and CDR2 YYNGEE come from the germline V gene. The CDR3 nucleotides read TGTGCCAGCAGCACTGCGCCCGGTGGGGCCAACGTCCTGACTTTC. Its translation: CASSTAPGGANVLTF.

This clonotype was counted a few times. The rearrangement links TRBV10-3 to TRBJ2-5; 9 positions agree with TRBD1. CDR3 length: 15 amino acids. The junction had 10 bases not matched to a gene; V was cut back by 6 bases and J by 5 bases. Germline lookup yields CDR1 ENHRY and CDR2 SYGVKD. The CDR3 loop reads CAIRAEQGAIETQYF. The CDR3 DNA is TGTGCCATCAGGGCGGAACAGGGGGCAATTGAGACCCAGTACTTC.

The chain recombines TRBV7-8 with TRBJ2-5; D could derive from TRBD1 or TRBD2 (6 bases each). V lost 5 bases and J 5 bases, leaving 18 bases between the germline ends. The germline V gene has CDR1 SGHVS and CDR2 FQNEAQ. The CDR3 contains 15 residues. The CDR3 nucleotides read TGTGCCAGCAGCCCCCGAAAGGGGGGCGAGGAGACCCAGTACTTC. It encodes CASSPRKGGEETQYF.

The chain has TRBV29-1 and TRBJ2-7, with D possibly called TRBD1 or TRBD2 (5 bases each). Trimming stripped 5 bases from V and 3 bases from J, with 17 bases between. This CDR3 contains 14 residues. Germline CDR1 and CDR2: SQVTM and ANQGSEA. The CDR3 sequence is CSVSLIGAGYEQYF. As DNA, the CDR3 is TGCAGCGTTTCTTTGATAGGGGCGGGCTACGAGCAGTACTTC.

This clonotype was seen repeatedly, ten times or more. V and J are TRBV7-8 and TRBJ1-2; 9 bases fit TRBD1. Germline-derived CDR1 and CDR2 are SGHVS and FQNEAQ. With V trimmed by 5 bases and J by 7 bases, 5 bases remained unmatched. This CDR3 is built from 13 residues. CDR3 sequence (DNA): TGTGCCAGCAGCGTGGACAGGGGTGCTGGCTACACCTTC. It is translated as CASSVDRGAGYTF.

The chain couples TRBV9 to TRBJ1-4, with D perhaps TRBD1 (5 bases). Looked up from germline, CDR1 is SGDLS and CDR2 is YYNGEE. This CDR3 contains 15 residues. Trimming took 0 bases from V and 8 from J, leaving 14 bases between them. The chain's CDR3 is CASSVGGGGKEKLFF. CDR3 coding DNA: TGTGCCAGCAGCGTAGGCGGGGGTGGTAAGGAAAAACTGTTTTTT.

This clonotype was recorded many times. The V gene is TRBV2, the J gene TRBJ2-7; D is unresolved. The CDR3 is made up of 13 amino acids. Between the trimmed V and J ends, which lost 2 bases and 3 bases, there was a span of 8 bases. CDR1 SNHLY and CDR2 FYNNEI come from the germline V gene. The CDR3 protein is CASSEMSYYEQYF. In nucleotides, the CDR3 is TGTGCCAGCAGTGAAATGTCGTACTACGAGCAGTACTTC.

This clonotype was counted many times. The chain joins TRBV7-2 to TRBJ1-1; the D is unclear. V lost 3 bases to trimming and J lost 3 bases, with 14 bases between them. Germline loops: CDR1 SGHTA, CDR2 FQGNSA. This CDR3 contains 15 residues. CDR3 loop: CASSLTPIGYTEAFF. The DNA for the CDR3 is TGTGCCAGCAGCTTGACCCCTATCGGGTACACTGAAGCTTTCTTT.